Presented here are 31 T cell receptor beta chains from one specimen sequenced in a study of cytomegalovirus exposure and HLA in healthy donors. 13 Jbeta primers and 60 Vbeta primers were used for the PCR. Data came from immunoSEQ multiplex PCR; TCRdb stores just in-frame clones and leaves some out. The sample records 150,000 or so clones, over 70% being singletons. Sample: PBMCs. These receptors came from a woman between 35 and 50 years old in good health and CMV-seropositive.

The chain links TRBV6-1 to TRBJ1-2, with D maybe TRBD1 (5 bases). The CDR3 is 15 residues long. Between the trimmed V and J ends, which lost 8 bases and 1 base, there was a span of 17 bases. Germline V gene data show CDR1 as MNHNS and CDR2 as SASEGT. CDR3 sequence (DNA): TGTGCCAGCGATTTGGAGGGACGCCTTAACTATGGCTACACCTTC. Its translation is CASDLEGRLNYGYTF.

Only a few counts were recorded for this clone. CDR3 nucleotides: TGTGCCAGCAGCGAGGGCGGGGATCAGCCCCAGCATTTT. It translates to CASSEGGDQPQHF. The rearrangement joins TRBV7-9 to TRBJ1-5; D is unclear. V lost 5 bases, J lost 5 bases, and 10 bases lay in between. Germline lookup yields CDR1 SEHNR and CDR2 FQNEAQ (reference sequence). This CDR3 is 13 amino acids long.

The rearrangement uses TRBV6-1 and TRBJ1-5; weak D call: TRBD1 (5 bases). CDR1 MNHNS and CDR2 SASEGT come from the germline V gene. The CDR3 extends over 14 amino acids. The ends were cut back, 4 bases at V and 6 bases at J, with 13 bases in the middle. For the CDR3, the DNA is TGTGCCAGCAGTGCCACAGGCAAGGGTCAGCCCCAGCATTTT. It codes for CASSATGKGQPQHF.

The V gene is TRBV4-2, the J gene TRBJ2-2; a possible D gene is TRBD2 (6 bases). Germline V gene sequence: CDR1 LGHNA, CDR2 YNFKEQ. The CDR3 has 15 residues. Trimming removed 0 bases from V and 1 base from J, with 6 bases in between. CDR3 sequence: CASSQDSGNTGELFF. The CDR3 nucleotides are TGTGCCAGCAGCCAAGATAGCGGGAACACCGGGGAGCTGTTTTTT.

The V and J genes are TRBV5-1 and TRBJ1-2; 7 nucleotides match TRBD1. V trimming: 0 bases; J trimming: 4 bases; junction bases outside the gene matches: 3. The CDR3 runs 14 residues. The germline CDR1 and CDR2 sequences are SGHRS and YFSETQ. The DNA of the CDR3 is TGCGCCAGCAGCTTGGGACAGGGATTCTATGGCTACACCTTC. This sequence encodes CASSLGQGFYGYTF.

The rearrangement uses TRBV6-1 and TRBJ2-7; 8 bases fit TRBD1. This CDR3 region has 14 residues. Germline loops: CDR1 MNHNS, CDR2 SASEGT. Trimming cost V 5 bases and J 7 bases; bases outside gene matches: 10. CDR3: CASSSQGEYGEQYF. The DNA for the CDR3 is TGTGCCAGCAGTTCACAGGGGGAATATGGGGAGCAGTACTTC.

V and J are TRBV5-4 and TRBJ1-3; D unclear. The germline V gene has CDR1 SGHNT and CDR2 YYREEE (reference sequence). The V gene lost 0 bases and the J gene lost 1 base, with 8 bases spanning the gap. The CDR3 totals 15 residues. CDR3: CASSLGEVSGNTIYF. In DNA form, the CDR3 reads TGTGCCAGCAGCTTGGGAGAGGTTTCTGGAAACACCATATATTTT.

The chain employs TRBV11-1 and TRBJ1-1; weak D call: TRBD1 (5 bases). The CDR3 spans 13 residues. Trimming cost V 3 bases and J 4 bases, with 9 bases left between them. In germline, CDR1 is SGHAT, CDR2 FQDESV (reference sequence). The CDR3 sequence: CASSFGAPTEAFF. The CDR3 DNA follows: TGTGCCAGCAGCTTTGGGGCGCCCACTGAAGCTTTCTTT.

This chain uses TRBV4-1 with TRBJ1-1; D possibly corresponds to TRBD1 (6 bases). CDR1 MGHRA and CDR2 YSYEKL come from the germline V gene. CDR3 length: 16 residues. Between the trimmed V and J ends, which lost 3 bases and 3 bases, there was a span of 17 bases. CDR3 DNA: TGCGCCAGCAGCCAGAAGTCCTCGGGACAAGACACTGAAGCTTTCTTT. It translates to CASSQKSSGQDTEAFF.

This clone was recorded a few times. This rearrangement joins TRBV4-1 to TRBJ1-2, with a tentative D call TRBD1 (6 bases). Trimming pared 1 base from V and 7 bases from J, leaving 13 bases between. The CDR3 consists of 14 residues. CDR1 and CDR2 (germline): MGHRA, YSYEKL. CDR3 in amino acids: CASSQVTDRTGYTF. DNA for the CDR3: TGCGCCAGCAGCCAAGTAACGGACAGAACTGGCTACACCTTC.

This clone was counted a single time. The V gene is TRBV7-2, the J gene TRBJ1-6, with D possibly matching TRBD1 (6 bases). V was cut by 1 base and J by 10 bases, with 14 bases left in between. From germline, CDR1 is SGHTA and CDR2 FQGNSA. The CDR3 extends over 15 amino acids. The CDR3 is CASSLGGRGGSPLHF. CDR3 DNA sequence: TGTGCCAGCAGCTTAGGTGGCAGGGGAGGGTCACCCCTCCACTTT.

The chain carries TRBV27 and TRBJ1-1, with D perhaps TRBD1 (6 bases). Germline V gene data show CDR1 as MNHEY and CDR2 as SMNVEV (reference sequence). Trimming cost V 6 bases and J 0 bases, with 17 bases left between them. The CDR3 totals 16 residues. CDR3 in DNA: TGTGCCAGCAGAGGGATGCGACAGGTCATGAACACTGAAGCTTTCTTT. Amino acids: CASRGMRQVMNTEAFF.

This clone turned up a few times. The rearrangement links TRBV7-2 to TRBJ1-1, with D hard to call. Germline assignment: CDR1 SGHTA and CDR2 FQGNSA. This CDR3 contains 14 residues. Trimming removed 4 bases from V and 4 bases from J, with 13 bases in between. The chain's CDR3 is CASSSGWEPTEAFF. CDR3 bases: TGTGCCAGCAGCTCCGGGTGGGAGCCCACTGAAGCTTTCTTT.

The V gene is TRBV5-1, the J gene TRBJ1-6, with D uncertain. Trimming stripped 6 bases from V and 5 bases from J, with 15 bases between. This CDR3 contains 15 residues. Germline V gene data show CDR1 as SGHRS and CDR2 as YFSETQ. The DNA for the CDR3 is TGCGCCAGCACCCGGGAAGCTCTTGATAATTCACCCCTCCACTTT. Translated: CASTREALDNSPLHF. Variable domain in full (rest from reference TRBV5-1 and TRBJ1-6): KAGVTQTPRYLIKTRGQQVTLSCSPISGHRSVSWYQQTPGQGLQFLFEYFSETQRNKGNFPGRFSGRQFSNSRSEMNVSTLELGDSALYLCASTREALDNSPLHFGNGTRLTVT.

The rearrangement joins TRBV6-1 to TRBJ1-2; weak D call: TRBD1 (6 bases). The germline gives CDR1 MNHNS, CDR2 SASEGT. The V gene lost 8 bases and the J gene lost 1 base, with 17 bases spanning the gap. CDR3 length: 15 amino acids. CDR3 amino acids: CASLERGGDNYGYTF. Written as DNA, the CDR3 is TGTGCCAGCCTAGAGAGGGGGGGCGATAACTATGGCTACACCTTC.

The gene calls are TRBV7-8 and TRBJ2-5; weak D call: TRBD2 (6 bases). The length of the CDR3 is 16 residues. CDR1 SGHVS and CDR2 FQNEAQ come from the germline V gene. Trimming left V 2 bases short and J 9 bases short, with 22 bases between. The CDR3 nucleotides read TGTGCCAGCAGCTTACGCGATTCTAGAATCGGGGGAGCCCAGTACTTC. It translates to CASSLRDSRIGGAQYF. The complete variable domain, with remaining parts taken from reference TRBV7-8 and TRBJ2-5, reads GAGVSQSPRYKVAKRGQDVALRCDPISGHVSLFWYQQALGQGPEFLTYFQNEAQLDKSGLPSDRFFAERPEGSVSTLKIQRTQQEDSAVYLCASSLRDSRIGGAQYFGPGTRLLVL.

The V call is TRBV2, the J call TRBJ2-1, with 11 bases aligning to TRBD2. CDR3 size: 15 residues. CDR1 is SNHLY and CDR2 is FYNNEI in the germline V gene. The trim removed 6 bases at V and 7 bases at J, leaving 8 bases unmatched. The CDR3 spells CASSAGTSGTNEQFF. The CDR3 coding sequence is TGTGCCAGCAGCGCCGGGACTAGCGGTACAAATGAGCAGTTCTTC. Drawing the rest from reference TRBV2 and TRBJ2-1, the complete variable domain is EPEVTQTPSHQVTQMGQEVILRCVPISNHLYFYWYRQILGQKVEFLVSFYNNEISEKSEIFDDQFSVERPDGSNFTLKIRSTKLEDSAMYFCASSAGTSGTNEQFFGPGTRLTVL.

The gene calls are TRBV30 and TRBJ1-1; D gene uncertain. CDR1 and CDR2 (germline): GTSNPN, SVGIG (reference sequence). The CDR3 is 13 amino acids. V lost 1 base, J lost 7 bases, and 13 bases lay in between. The CDR3 is CAWSGTLIGEAFF. CDR3 bases: TGTGCCTGGAGTGGCACACTAATCGGTGAAGCTTTCTTT.

This clone was counted a single time. The chain carries TRBV9 and TRBJ2-2; 9 bases fit TRBD1. Germline loops: CDR1 SGDLS, CDR2 YYNGEE. The CDR3 runs 15 residues. V was clipped by 4 bases and J by 6 bases; unmatched bases: 7. The CDR3 region is CASSSSGQGAGELFF. The CDR3 DNA reads as TGTGCCAGCAGCAGCTCGGGACAGGGAGCCGGGGAGCTGTTTTTT.

The chain recombines TRBV5-1 with TRBJ1-3, with D perhaps matching TRBD1 (5 bases). The CDR3 covers 17 residues. Trimming pared 3 bases from V and 0 bases from J, leaving 16 bases between. Looked up from germline, CDR1 is SGHRS and CDR2 is YFSETQ. Here the CDR3 reads CASSSAGLPSSGNTIYF. In nucleotides, the CDR3 is TGCGCCAGCAGCTCGGCGGGACTGCCTAGCTCTGGAAACACCATATATTTT.

This clone appeared a single time. The chain couples TRBV11-2 to TRBJ2-5; a possible D gene is TRBD2 (5 bases). The CDR3 is made up of 14 amino acids. CDR1 SGHAT and CDR2 FQNNGV come from the germline V gene. V gave up 6 bases and J gave up 5 bases, with 16 bases separating them. The CDR3 loop reads CASRPLRAQETQYF. Written as DNA, the CDR3 is TGTGCCAGCAGGCCTTTGAGGGCACAGGAGACCCAGTACTTC.

The rearrangement links TRBV19 to TRBJ2-5, with TRBD2 identical over 9 bases. The CDR3 has 13 residues. Germline CDR1 reads LNHDA; CDR2 reads SQIVND (reference sequence). The V and J ends lost 3 bases and 5 bases, in that order; junction bases with no gene match: 1. The CDR3 loop is CASSILAGETQYF. In nucleotides, the CDR3 is TGTGCCAGTAGTATCCTAGCGGGGGAGACCCAGTACTTC.

The rearrangement joins TRBV9 to TRBJ2-7; TRBD2 aligns across 8 bases. V shed 4 bases, J shed 4 bases, and the junction held 10 bases outside the gene matches. Germline CDR1 and CDR2: SGDLS and YYNGEE. The CDR3 is 15 residues long. The CDR3 sequence is CASSSGIGGGYEQYF. CDR3 coding DNA: TGTGCCAGCAGCTCAGGCATCGGGGGGGGGTACGAGCAGTACTTC.

J is TRBJ1-5 and V is TRBV2, with a weak D call TRBD1 (5 bases). This CDR3 has 15 residues. Trimming stripped 1 base from V and 6 bases from J, with 13 bases between. The germline gives CDR1 SNHLY, CDR2 FYNNEI. The CDR3 region has the DNA TGTGCCAGCAGTGAAGGGGGCCTGGGACTTCAGCCCCAGCATTTT. Amino acid sequence: CASSEGGLGLQPQHF.

The V call is TRBV9, the J call TRBJ2-3, with 13 bases fitting TRBD2. V was clipped by 2 bases and J by 6 bases; unmatched bases: 6. Germline CDR1 reads SGDLS; CDR2 reads YYNGEE. This CDR3 has 16 amino acids. The DNA for the CDR3 is TGTGCCAGCAGCGTCGAGGGACTAGCGGGGTGGGATACGCAGTATTTT. As protein: CASSVEGLAGWDTQYF.

The chain uses TRBV12-5 and TRBJ2-3; D not certain. This CDR3 spans 15 amino acids. Trimming cost V 7 bases and J 6 bases, with 20 bases left between them. Germline assignment: CDR1 LGHNT and CDR2 FRNRAP. CDR3 loop: CASAPRREVADTQYF. In nucleotides, the CDR3 is TGTGCTAGTGCCCCTCGGCGTGAGGTTGCGGATACGCAGTATTTT.

This clone was recorded a few times. The chain combines TRBV28 with TRBJ1-4; TRBD1 is a possible D gene (5 bases). CDR3 length equals 15 residues. The germline gives CDR1 MDHEN, CDR2 SYDVKM. With 1 base removed from V and 2 bases from J, the gap between germline ends came to 8 bases. This chain's CDR3 is CASSLSQGTNEKLFF. The CDR3 nucleotides read TGTGCCAGCAGTTTATCCCAGGGTACTAATGAAAAACTGTTTTTT. Supplemented by reference TRBV28 and TRBJ1-4, the full variable domain reads DVKVTQSSRYLVKRTGEKVFLECVQDMDHENMFWYRQDPGLGLRLIYFSYDVKMKEKGDIPEGYSVSREKKERFSLILESASTNQTSMYLCASSLSQGTNEKLFFGSGTQLSVL.

This clone was counted only a few times. The chain carries TRBV5-1 and TRBJ2-5; no reliable D call. The CDR3 has 13 amino acids. Germline V gives CDR1 SGHRS, CDR2 YFSETQ. Trimming removed 7 bases from V and 1 base from J, with 11 bases in between. The CDR3 reads CASCRLAQETQYF. The CDR3 DNA sequence: TGCGCCAGCTGTCGCCTGGCCCAAGAGACCCAGTACTTC. Filled out from reference TRBV5-1 and TRBJ2-5, the complete variable domain reads KAGVTQTPRYLIKTRGQQVTLSCSPISGHRSVSWYQQTPGQGLQFLFEYFSETQRNKGNFPGRFSGRQFSNSRSEMNVSTLELGDSALYLCASCRLAQETQYFGPGTRLLVL.

The chain uses TRBV11-2 and TRBJ2-1; 11 bases align to TRBD2. The V and J ends lost 1 base and 2 bases, in that order; junction bases with no gene match: 7. CDR3 length equals 18 residues. Germline V lookup: CDR1 SGHAT, CDR2 FQNNGV. The CDR3: CASSLVGIAGGAYNEQFF. The CDR3 DNA follows: TGTGCCAGCAGCTTAGTAGGCATAGCGGGGGGGGCCTACAATGAGCAGTTCTTC. The complete variable domain, with remaining parts taken from reference TRBV11-2 and TRBJ2-1, reads EAGVAQSPRYKIIEKRQSVAFWCNPISGHATLYWYQQILGQGPKLLIQFQNNGVVDDSQLPKDRFSAERLKGVDSTLKIQPAKLEDSAVYLCASSLVGIAGGAYNEQFFGPGTRLTVL.

The chain uses TRBV7-9 and TRBJ2-3; D unresolved. CDR3 length: 14 residues. Trimming stripped 7 bases from V and 0 bases from J, with 11 bases between. The germline V gene encodes CDR1 SEHNR and CDR2 FQNEAQ (reference sequence). CDR3 sequence reads: CASNKQTSTDTQYF. The DNA for the CDR3 is TGTGCCAGCAATAAGCAGACTAGCACAGATACGCAGTATTTT.

As for this clone: This specimen includes other DNA sequences encoding the same CDR3. In DNA form, the CDR3 reads TGCGCCAGCAGCTTAACTAGTGGGGGGTACAATGAGCAGTTCTTC. Encoded protein: CASSLTSGGYNEQFF. The chain uses TRBV5-1 and TRBJ2-1, with a tentative D call TRBD2 (6 bases). Germline V gene lookup returns CDR1 SGHRS and CDR2 YFSETQ. The CDR3 contains 15 residues. Trimming removed 2 bases at V and 4 bases at J, with 13 bases between. The full variable domain, with the rest looked up from reference TRBV5-1 and TRBJ2-1, is KAGVTQTPRYLIKTRGQQVTLSCSPISGHRSVSWYQQTPGQGLQFLFEYFSETQRNKGNFPGRFSGRQFSNSRSEMNVSTLELGDSALYLCASSLTSGGYNEQFFGPGTRLTVL.